This T cell receptor (beta chain) was identified during a study of metastatic and nonmetastatic thyroid tumors. Study background: Across blood and tumor or nodule tissue, repertoires from malignant and benign thyroid patients were compared with one another. Study results and caveats: Reports indicated that malignant thyroid tumors showed significantly higher TCR beta diversity than benign nodules did, in blood and tumor.

This clone came up many times. What it binds is unknown. Other DNA sequences in the sample encode the same CDR3. TCRdb ran MiXCR on the PCR reads. The sample has over 20,000 clones; approximately 31% are singletons. Each patient came to thyroid surgery without any prior treatment (of any kind). This CDR3 comprises 15 residues. V was cut by 0 bases and J by 8 bases, with 16 bases left in between. Germline V lookup: CDR1 SGDLS, CDR2 YYNGEE. The V and J genes are TRBV9 and TRBJ2-3; tentatively, D is TRBD2 (7 bases). The sample taken for sequencing was blood. This TCR derives from a female donor with papillary thyroid cancer or a benign thyroid nodule (not recorded which). Some clones in this sample may be carry-over from other donors' samples. The CDR3 region has the DNA TGTGCCAGCAGCGTAGAGGGGGGGCGAGGCGGTACGCAGTATTTT. Amino acid sequence: CASSVEGGRGGTQYF.